A selection of T cell receptor beta chains follows, all from one sample in a study of CD8 T cells in ankylosing spondylitis. TCRdb recomputed calls from the 5' RACE reads with MiXCR, one row per CDR3 protein. The sample carries about 500,000 distinct CDR3 sequences, about 5% recorded once. The sequenced sample was blood, either unsorted or a sorted T cell fraction (not recorded which). The receptors originated from a male donor with ankylosing spondylitis. Each CDR3 is given with its conserved first and last residue. A D gene is named only where the DNA matches it firmly. Size is omitted from some rows. Given values are once, few, many or a class for expanded clones.

d_call | clone_size | j_call | cdr3_length | v_call | cdr3_nt | cdr3_aa
- | many | TRBJ1-5 | 15 | TRBV15 | TGTGCCACCCGAGTAGCGCACGTACCCAATCAGCCCCAGCATTTT | CATRVAHVPNQPQHF
- | many | TRBJ2-5 | 14 | TRBV29-1 | TGCAGCGTCGGGGGAGGGGGGGCGGCAGAGACCCAGTACTTC | CSVGGGGAAETQYF
- | many | TRBJ2-5 | 13 | TRBV13 | TGTGCCAGCAGCTTCGCAGGGATAGAGACCCAGTACTTC | CASSFAGIETQYF
TRBD2 | many | TRBJ2-1 | 17 | TRBV27 | TGTGCCAGCAGTAGGCTAGCGGGGCTAAGCTCCTACAATGAGCAGTTCTTC | CASSRLAGLSSYNEQFF
- | many | TRBJ1-5 | 13 | TRBV7-2 | TGTGCCAGCAGCACCGTCCCGGCGGGGCCCCAGCATTTT | CASSTVPAGPQHF
TRBD2 | - | TRBJ2-1 | 14 | TRBV6-2/TRBV6-3 | TGTGCCAGCAGCTCGGGACTACCTTACAATGAGCAGTTCTTC | CASSSGLPYNEQFF
- | many | TRBJ2-3 | 12 | TRBV20-1 | TGCAGTGGAGTACAAGGCACAGATACGCAGTATTTT | CSGVQGTDTQYF
- | few | TRBJ2-3 | 15 | TRBV5-5 | TGTGCCAGCAGCCTGCGCCCGGAGGGGGCAGATACGCAGTATTTT | CASSLRPEGADTQYF
TRBD1 | many | TRBJ1-1 | 14 | TRBV27 | TGTGCCAGCAGTCCAGGGGGCAGGACGACTGAAGCTTTCTTT | CASSPGGRTTEAFF
TRBD1 | many | TRBJ1-1 | 13 | TRBV20-1 | TGCAGTGGACCGGACAGGGCGAACACTGAAGCTTTCTTT | CSGPDRANTEAFF
- | many | TRBJ2-4 | 15 | TRBV5-1 | TGCGCCAGCAGCTTGGCCGGCAGGGGCGAAAACATTCAGTACTTC | CASSLAGRGENIQYF
TRBD2 | many | TRBJ2-1 | 16 | TRBV5-1 | TGCGCCAGCAGCCAATTAGCGGGGGAGTCCTACAATGAGCAGTTCTTC | CASSQLAGESYNEQFF
TRBD2 | many | TRBJ2-1 | 16 | TRBV7-2 | TGTGCCAGCAGCCTAGCCGGGACTAGCGTTTACAATGAGCAGTTCTTC | CASSLAGTSVYNEQFF
TRBD1 | many | TRBJ2-1 | 15 | TRBV5-1 | TGCGCCAGCAGCCCCCTAACCAGGACAGGGTTCGAGCAGTTCTTC | CASSPLTRTGFEQFF
TRBD2 | many | TRBJ2-1 | 14 | TRBV19 | TGTGCCAGTAGTCCGGCGGGAGGCGTCAATGAGCAGTTCTTC | CASSPAGGVNEQFF
TRBD1 | - | TRBJ1-1 | 13 | TRBV14 | TGTGCCAGCAGCCCTGACAGGGCAATCCGAGCTTTCTTT | CASSPDRAIRAFF
- | many | TRBJ2-7 | 12 | TRBV29-1 | TGCAGCGTAGAAGGGAAGTACTACGAGCAGTACTTC | CSVEGKYYEQYF
TRBD2 | - | TRBJ2-7 | 13 | TRBV7-2 | TGTGCCAGCAGCTTAGGCCGCGGGGGTGAGCAGTACTTC | CASSLGRGGEQYF
- | - | TRBJ2-5 | 12 | TRBV7-2 | TGTGCCAGCAGCTTAGTCGGCGGTACCCAGTACTTC | CASSLVGGTQYF
TRBD1 | - | TRBJ2-5 | 14 | TRBV5-1 | TGCGCCAGTTACCGGGACAGGGGACAAGAGACCCAGTACTTC | CASYRDRGQETQYF
- | many | TRBJ1-2 | 15 | TRBV4-3 | TGCGCCAGCAGCCAAGATCTAGGGTCTTTGCGGGGCTACACCTTC | CASSQDLGSLRGYTF
- | many | TRBJ2-7 | 15 | TRBV5-1 | TGCGCCAGCAGCTCTGAGCAGGGTCTCTCCTACGAGCAGTACTTC | CASSSEQGLSYEQYF
- | many | TRBJ2-1 | 15 | TRBV20-1 | TGCAGTGCTAGAGACCCCTCCGGAGGGTACAATGAGCAGTTCTTC | CSARDPSGGYNEQFF
- | many | TRBJ2-1 | 12 | TRBV20-1 | TGCAGTGCTGGGAGGCCTTCAGGGTCGCAGTTCTTC | CSAGRPSGSQFF
- | few | TRBJ2-2 | 16 | TRBV9 | TGTGCCAGCAGCTCACGGGCACAGGGGAACACCGGGGAGCTGTTTTTT | CASSSRAQGNTGELFF
- | many | TRBJ2-7 | 15 | TRBV3-1 | TGTGCCAGCAGCCAAGATCAAGGGCTCCCCTACGAGCAGTACTTC | CASSQDQGLPYEQYF
- | many | TRBJ1-2 | 13 | TRBV29-1 | TGCAGCGTGTCCCGATTGGCTAACTATGGCTACACCTTC | CSVSRLANYGYTF
- | many | TRBJ2-7 | 16 | TRBV6-5 | TGTGCCAGCAGTTACTCGACGAGGAGGGGGCAGGGCGAGCAGTACTTC | CASSYSTRRGQGEQYF
- | - | TRBJ2-7 | 14 | TRBV4-1 | TGCGCCAGCAGCCAAGTCGGGCGGAGCTACGAGCAGTACTTC | CASSQVGRSYEQYF
- | many | TRBJ1-2 | 10 | TRBV20-1 | TGCAGTGCTAGGTCGGTTGGCTACACCTTC | CSARSVGYTF
- | many | TRBJ1-5 | 13 | TRBV5-6 | TGTGCCAGCAGCCCACTTCCTTACGGGCCCCAGCATTTT | CASSPLPYGPQHF
- | few | TRBJ1-2 | 13 | TRBV11-2 | TGTGCCAGCAGCTTATCCACACCTTATGGCTACACCTTC | CASSLSTPYGYTF
- | - | TRBJ2-6 | 16 | TRBV18 | TGTGCCAGCTCACCCGGGACGGGCTCTGGGGCCAACGTCCTGACTTTC | CASSPGTGSGANVLTF
- | few | TRBJ2-7 | 13 | TRBV6-1 | TGTGCCAGCGGGTCGTCCGGGACCTACGAGCAGTACTTC | CASGSSGTYEQYF
TRBD1 | many | TRBJ1-5 | 14 | TRBV5-6 | TGTGCCAGCAGCTTGTCAGGGGGCGATCAGCCCCAGCATTTT | CASSLSGGDQPQHF
- | many | TRBJ1-4 | 12 | TRBV29-1 | TGCAGCTGCGTCGGCTGGGGTGAAAAACTGTTTTTT | CSCVGWGEKLFF
TRBD2 | - | TRBJ2-6 | 17 | TRBV12-5 | TGTGCTAGCCACCCGGGAGGTCAATACTCTGGGGCCAACGTCCTGACTTTC | CASHPGGQYSGANVLTF
TRBD1 | many | TRBJ2-7 | 15 | TRBV25-1 | TGTGCCAGCAGACTCACAGGGGGCGAAATGGACGAGCAGTACTTC | CASRLTGGEMDEQYF
- | many | TRBJ2-7 | 14 | TRBV27 | TGTGCCAGCAGTTTAGACGGTACCACCTACGAGCAGTACTTC | CASSLDGTTYEQYF